These 17 T cell receptor beta chains were all obtained from the same sample, sequenced in a study of beta chain features in type 1 diabetes. Points from the study as a whole: When Type 1 diabetes patients were examined, their TCRB CDR3s proved moderately but significantly shorter in all four CD4+ subsets.

These receptors' targets are unknown. Since all of the isolated RNA was reverse transcribed, expressed TCRB transcripts were what got sequenced. This table comes from immunoSEQ multiplex PCR, and its TCRdb copy is limited to in-frame clones, with some not included. The table has about 150,000 clones, about 9% seen once; the top ten hold roughly 0.7%. The sequencing sample was made of central memory CD4+ T cells from blood. The receptors were sampled from a woman aged 30 to 39 with type 1 diabetes.

The CDR3: CSVAGGQGANTEAFF. For the CDR3, the DNA is TGCAGCGTTGCGGGGGGCCAAGGAGCGAACACTGAAGCTTTCTTT. The chain combines TRBV29-1 with TRBJ1-1, with D tentatively TRBD1 (6 bases). The germline V gene encodes CDR1 SQVTM and CDR2 ANQGSEA. V lost 4 bases to trimming and J lost 1 base, with 16 bases between them. The CDR3 contains 15 residues.

This clone has just a few counts. The rearrangement joins TRBV4-3 to TRBJ2-3; 11 nucleotides line up with TRBD2. J gave up 8 bases and V 1 base, and 5 bases lay outside the gene matches. Germline V CDR1 and CDR2: LGHNA, YSLEER. The CDR3 is made up of 15 amino acids. The DNA of the CDR3 is TGCGCCAGCAGCCAAGTACTAGCGGGAGTGGGTACGCAGTATTTT. Translating gives CASSQVLAGVGTQYF.

There are a few counts of this clone. The chain joins TRBV30 to TRBJ1-1; no clear D. This CDR3 region has 12 residues. CDR1 GTSNPN and CDR2 SVGIG come from the germline V gene (reference sequence). V was clipped by 5 bases and J by 1 base, with 8 bases between them. Here the CDR3 reads CAWLGRNTEAFF. For the CDR3, the DNA is TGTGCCTGGTTAGGGAGGAACACTGAAGCTTTCTTT.

This clone was seen only a few times. The rearrangement uses TRBV7-3 and TRBJ2-1; TRBD2 matches at 7 bases. The V gene end was trimmed by 2 bases and the J gene end by 4 bases; junction bases not matched to a gene: 8. The germline CDR1 and CDR2 sequences are SGHTA and FQGTGA. This CDR3 contains 16 residues. The CDR3 reads CASSLRAGEGYNEQFF. The CDR3 DNA sequence: TGTGCCAGCAGCTTACGGGCGGGAGAGGGGTACAATGAGCAGTTCTTC.

This chain links TRBV5-4 with TRBJ2-3, with 8 bases that match TRBD2. CDR3 length: 16 amino acids. From germline, CDR1 is SGHNT and CDR2 YYREEE (reference sequence). V lost 1 base, J lost 4 bases, and 8 bases stayed unmatched. In DNA form, the CDR3 reads TGTGCCAGCAGCTTGAAGCTTAGCGGGGAATCAGATACGCAGTATTTT. Its protein is CASSLKLSGESDTQYF.

The chain has TRBV7-9 and TRBJ1-1; 8 bases are shared with TRBD1. The CDR3 covers 14 residues. The J segment lost 8 bases and the V segment lost 7 bases, leaving 12 bases of the junction unmatched. The germline gives CDR1 SEHNR, CDR2 FQNEAQ (reference sequence). This CDR3 is CASTLPFGDREAFF. In DNA, the CDR3 is TGTGCCAGCACCCTACCGTTTGGGGACAGGGAAGCTTTCTTT. Full variable domain (rest looked up from reference TRBV7-9 and TRBJ1-1): DTGVSQNPRHKITKRGQNVTFRCDPISEHNRLYWYRQTLGQGPEFLTYFQNEAQLEKSRLLSDRFSAERPKGSFSTLEIQRTEQGDSAMYLCASTLPFGDREAFFGQGTRLTVV.

This clone was detected a few times. CDR3 loop: CASSQSRDSVNYGYTF. CDR3 nucleotides: TGTGCCAGCTCACAGTCCCGGGACAGCGTTAACTATGGCTACACCTTC. J is TRBJ1-2 and V is TRBV18; 7 bases are shared with TRBD1. The CDR3 consists of 16 residues. The ends lost 4 bases at V and 1 base at J; junction bases unmatched: 9. The germline CDR1 and CDR2 sequences are KGHSH and LQKENI. The full variable domain, in which reference TRBV18 and TRBJ1-2 provide the parts outside the CDR3, is NAGVMQNPRHLVRRRGQEARLRCSPMKGHSHVYWYRQLPEEGLKFMVYLQKENIIDESGMPKERFSAEFPKEGPSILRIQQVVRGDSAAYFCASSQSRDSVNYGYTFGSGTRLTVV.

This clone was seen only a few times. The chain is built from TRBV16 and TRBJ1-5; tentative D call: TRBD1 (6 bases). The CDR3 has 16 residues. Germline V gene data show CDR1 as KGHSY and CDR2 as FQNENV. Deletions cut 0 bases from V and 3 bases from J, with 12 bases between. Here the CDR3 DNA reads TGTGCCAGCAGCCAATCGTACAGGGATGCCAATCAGCCCCAGCATTTT. This gives the protein CASSQSYRDANQPQHF.

V gene TRBV18 combines with J gene TRBJ2-2; D gene unclear. CDR1 and CDR2 (germline): KGHSH, LQKENI. The CDR3 totals 14 residues. V lost 4 bases and J 4 bases, leaving 10 bases between the germline ends. The DNA for the CDR3 is TGTGCCAGCTCACTCCGGAGATCCACCGGGGAGCTGTTTTTT. It encodes CASSLRRSTGELFF.

The rearrangement links TRBV27 to TRBJ2-6; D not certain. Trimming shortened V by 2 bases and J by 0 bases, and 5 bases separated the two germline ends. The CDR3 contains 15 residues. CDR1 and CDR2 from the germline V gene are MNHEY and SMNVEV (reference sequence). CDR3 nucleotides: TGTGCCAGCAGTTTAGGCCACTCTGGGGCCAACGTCCTGACTTTC. This sequence encodes CASSLGHSGANVLTF.

This clone was seen a handful of times. J is TRBJ2-3 and V is TRBV19, with 7 bases matching TRBD1. Germline V lookup: CDR1 LNHDA, CDR2 SQIVND (reference sequence). J was trimmed by 0 bases and V by 4 bases; bases with no gene match: 7. This CDR3 is 16 amino acids long. The CDR3 loop reads CASSRTDRPSTDTQYF. The CDR3 DNA reads TGTGCCAGTAGTAGGACGGACAGGCCGAGCACAGATACGCAGTATTTT.

This clone was picked up a small number of times. The gene calls are TRBV16 and TRBJ1-2; D remains unclear. CDR3 length: 14 residues. Germline V gene sequence: CDR1 KGHSY, CDR2 FQNENV. V shed 2 bases and J shed 2 bases, with 9 bases lying between them. The CDR3 loop is CASSQQETNYGYTF. The CDR3 nucleotides read TGTGCCAGCAGCCAACAGGAAACGAACTATGGCTACACCTTC.

The chain employs TRBV30 and TRBJ2-2, with D perhaps matching TRBD1 (5 bases). From germline, CDR1 is GTSNPN and CDR2 SVGIG (reference sequence). The CDR3 loop spans 16 amino acids. The V gene lost 0 bases and the J gene lost 2 bases, with 13 bases spanning the gap. CDR3 protein: CAWSVWGRENTGELFF. Written as DNA, the CDR3 is TGTGCCTGGAGTGTATGGGGCAGGGAAAACACCGGGGAGCTGTTTTTT.

This clone appeared a few times. This chain links TRBV4-2 with TRBJ2-1; TRBD2 aligns across 9 bases. After removal of 5 bases from V and 8 bases from J, the junction contained 10 bases not matched to a gene. From germline, CDR1 is LGHNA and CDR2 YNFKEQ. The CDR3 runs to 15 residues. The CDR3 loop is CASSTGSAGGDEQFF. The CDR3 DNA reads as TGTGCCAGCAGCACCGGTTCAGCGGGAGGTGATGAGCAGTTCTTC.

This clone has a handful of counts. The chain couples TRBV15 to TRBJ1-4; possible D gene TRBD1, 6 bases. The CDR3 is 14 amino acids. V lost 8 bases to trimming and J lost 8 bases, with 18 bases between them. CDR1 is LNHNV, CDR2 YYDKDF, per germline (reference sequence). The CDR3 DNA reads as TGTGCCACCGCAGATCTCACAGGGAACGAAAAACTGTTTTTT. It translates to CATADLTGNEKLFF.

CDR3 sequence reads: CASSTENSGANVLTF. The CDR3 DNA reads TGTGCCAGCAGTACTGAAAACTCTGGGGCCAACGTCCTGACTTTC. This sequence joins TRBV6-5 and TRBJ2-6, with D unresolved. V dropped 5 bases and J dropped 0 bases, with 8 bases sitting between them. Germline V lookup: CDR1 MNHEY, CDR2 SVGAGI. CDR3 length: 15 amino acids.

This rearrangement joins TRBV11-2 to TRBJ1-1, with a possible D match to TRBD1 (6 bases). CDR1 and CDR2 (germline): SGHAT, FQNNGV. The CDR3 loop spans 13 amino acids. The V gene lost 0 bases and the J gene lost 11 bases, with 13 bases spanning the gap. CDR3 DNA: TGTGCCAGCAGCTTAGATCTCCAGGGGATGGCTTTCTTT. Amino acids: CASSLDLQGMAFF.